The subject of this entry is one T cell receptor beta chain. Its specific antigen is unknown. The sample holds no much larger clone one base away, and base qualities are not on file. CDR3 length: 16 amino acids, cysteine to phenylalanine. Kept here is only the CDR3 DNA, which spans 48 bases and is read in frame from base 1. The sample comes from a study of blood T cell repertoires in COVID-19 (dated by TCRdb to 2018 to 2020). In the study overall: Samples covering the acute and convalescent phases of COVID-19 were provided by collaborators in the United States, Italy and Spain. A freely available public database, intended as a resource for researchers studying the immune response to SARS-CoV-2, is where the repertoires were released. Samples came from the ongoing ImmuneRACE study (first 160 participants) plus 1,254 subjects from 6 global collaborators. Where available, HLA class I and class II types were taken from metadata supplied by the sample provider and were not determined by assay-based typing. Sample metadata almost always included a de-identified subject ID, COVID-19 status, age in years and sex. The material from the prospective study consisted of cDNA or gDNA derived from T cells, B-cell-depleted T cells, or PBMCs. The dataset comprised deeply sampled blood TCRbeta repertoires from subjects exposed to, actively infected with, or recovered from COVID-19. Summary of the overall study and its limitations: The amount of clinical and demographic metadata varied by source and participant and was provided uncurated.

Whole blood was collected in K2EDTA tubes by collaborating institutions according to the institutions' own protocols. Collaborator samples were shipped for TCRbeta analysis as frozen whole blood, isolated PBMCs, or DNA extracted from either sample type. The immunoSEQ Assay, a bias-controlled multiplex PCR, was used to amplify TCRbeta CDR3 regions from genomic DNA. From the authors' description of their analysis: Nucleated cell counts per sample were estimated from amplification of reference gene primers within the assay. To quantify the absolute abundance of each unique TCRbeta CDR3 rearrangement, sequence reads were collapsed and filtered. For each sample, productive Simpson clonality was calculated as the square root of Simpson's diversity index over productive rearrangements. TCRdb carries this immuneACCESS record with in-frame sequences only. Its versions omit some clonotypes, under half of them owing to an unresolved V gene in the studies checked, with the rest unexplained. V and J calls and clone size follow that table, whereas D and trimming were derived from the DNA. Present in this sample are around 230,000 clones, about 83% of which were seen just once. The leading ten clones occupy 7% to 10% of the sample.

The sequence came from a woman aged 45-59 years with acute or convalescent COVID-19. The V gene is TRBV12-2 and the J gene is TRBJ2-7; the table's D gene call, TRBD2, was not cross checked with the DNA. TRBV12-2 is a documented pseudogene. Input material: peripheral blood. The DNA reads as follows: TGTGCAAGTCGCTTAGAAACTAGCGGGAACTCCTACGAGCAGTACTTC. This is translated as CASRLETSGNSYEQYF.